The rows below give T cell receptor beta chains drawn from one sample of a study of OX40 agonist ivuxolimab in advanced cancers. The protocol was immunoSEQ multiplex PCR, while the TCRdb copy is restricted to in-frame clones and leaves out a portion. The repertoire has some 64,000 clones, around 90% of them found once; the top ten carry about 25%. The material was CD4+ or CD8+ T cells sorted from blood, obtained in a trial of the OX40 agonist ivuxolimab. These receptors were taken from an adult with an advanced solid tumor such as melanoma, head and neck, liver or kidney cancer. Both conserved end residues are part of each CDR3. The D gene is left open where the match is weak. Clone size is not always given. Where it is, it says once, few, many or a class for expanded clones.

clone size: NA
J gene: TRBJ1-4
CDR3 length: 18
D gene: NA
V gene: TRBV28
CDR3 protein: CASSLLTLGTALDEKLFF
CDR3 DNA: TGTGCCAGCAGCCTACTAACGCTTGGGACGGCCCTGGATGAAAAACTGTTTTTT

clone size: few
J gene: TRBJ1-5
CDR3 length: 13
D gene: NA
V gene: TRBV28
CDR3 protein: CASSPDSNQPQHF
CDR3 DNA: TGTGCCAGCAGCCCAGACAGTAATCAGCCCCAGCATTTT

clone size: NA
J gene: TRBJ2-7
CDR3 length: 11
D gene: NA
V gene: TRBV27
CDR3 protein: CASINSYEQYF
CDR3 DNA: TGTGCCAGCATCAATTCCTACGAGCAGTACTTC

clone size: once
J gene: TRBJ2-7
CDR3 length: 14
D gene: TRBD1
V gene: TRBV9
CDR3 protein: CASSVVPGGYEQYF
CDR3 DNA: TGTGCCAGCAGCGTAGTTCCAGGGGGCTACGAGCAGTACTTC

clone size: NA
J gene: TRBJ1-5
CDR3 length: 16
D gene: NA
V gene: TRBV6-5
CDR3 protein: CASSYSASYSNQPQHF
CDR3 DNA: TGTGCCAGCAGTTACTCGGCCAGCTATAGCAATCAGCCCCAGCATTTT

clone size: NA
J gene: TRBJ1-1
CDR3 length: 15
D gene: NA
V gene: TRBV19
CDR3 protein: CASSHSPGLMFEAFF
CDR3 DNA: TGTGCCAGTAGTCATTCCCCGGGACTTATGTTCGAAGCTTTCTTT

clone size: once
J gene: TRBJ2-5
CDR3 length: 14
D gene: TRBD1
V gene: TRBV29-1
CDR3 protein: CSVDLTGAMETQYF
CDR3 DNA: TGCAGCGTTGACTTGACAGGGGCTATGGAGACCCAGTACTTC

clone size: once
J gene: TRBJ1-5
CDR3 length: 15
D gene: NA
V gene: TRBV21-1
CDR3 protein: CASSNGGAIGQPQHF
CDR3 DNA: TGTGCCAGCAGCAATGGGGGGGCAATAGGGCAGCCCCAGCATTTT

clone size: NA
J gene: TRBJ2-7
CDR3 length: 13
D gene: NA
V gene: TRBV15
CDR3 protein: CATSQGTPYEQYF
CDR3 DNA: TGTGCCACCTCTCAGGGGACGCCCTACGAGCAGTACTTC

clone size: NA
J gene: TRBJ2-7
CDR3 length: 15
D gene: NA
V gene: TRBV30
CDR3 protein: CAWSVLRLPVHEQYF
CDR3 DNA: TGTGCCTGGAGTGTACTACGCCTCCCTGTCCACGAGCAGTACTTC

clone size: NA
J gene: TRBJ2-1
CDR3 length: 14
D gene: NA
V gene: TRBV18
CDR3 protein: CASSPPSGLNEQFF
CDR3 DNA: TGTGCCAGCTCACCACCATCAGGGCTCAATGAGCAGTTCTTC

clone size: once
J gene: TRBJ2-7
CDR3 length: 14
D gene: TRBD1
V gene: TRBV30
CDR3 protein: CAWQPGQVTYEQYF
CDR3 DNA: TGTGCCTGGCAGCCGGGACAGGTTACCTACGAGCAGTACTTC

clone size: NA
J gene: TRBJ2-4
CDR3 length: 15
D gene: NA
V gene: TRBV19
CDR3 protein: CASSSSDPYKNIQYF
CDR3 DNA: TGTGCCAGTAGTTCCTCGGATCCCTATAAAAACATTCAGTACTTC

clone size: NA
J gene: TRBJ1-2
CDR3 length: 15
D gene: NA
V gene: TRBV4-3
CDR3 protein: CASSHSSSGYYGYTF
CDR3 DNA: TGCGCCAGCAGCCACTCCTCGTCAGGGTACTATGGCTACACCTTC

clone size: NA
J gene: TRBJ1-4
CDR3 length: 14
D gene: NA
V gene: TRBV2
CDR3 protein: CASIAGTADEKLFF
CDR3 DNA: TGTGCCAGCATCGCCGGGACGGCGGATGAAAAACTGTTTTTT

clone size: NA
J gene: TRBJ2-1
CDR3 length: 16
D gene: NA
V gene: TRBV7-2
CDR3 protein: CASSLDGGVIYNEQFF
CDR3 DNA: TGTGCCAGCAGCTTAGACGGCGGGGTTATCTACAATGAGCAGTTCTTC

clone size: NA
J gene: TRBJ2-2
CDR3 length: 18
D gene: NA
V gene: TRBV5-1
CDR3 protein: CASSSTLSGYTNTGELFF
CDR3 DNA: TGCGCCAGCAGCAGTACCCTCTCAGGCTACACGAACACCGGGGAGCTGTTTTTT

clone size: few
J gene: TRBJ1-5
CDR3 length: 13
D gene: NA
V gene: TRBV19
CDR3 protein: CASSRDSYQPQHF
CDR3 DNA: TGTGCCAGTAGTAGAGACAGTTATCAGCCCCAGCATTTT

clone size: NA
J gene: TRBJ2-7
CDR3 length: 14
D gene: NA
V gene: TRBV27
CDR3 protein: CASSLKSSSYEQYF
CDR3 DNA: TGTGCCAGCAGTTTAAAATCGAGCTCCTACGAGCAGTACTTC

clone size: NA
J gene: TRBJ2-7
CDR3 length: 15
D gene: NA
V gene: TRBV4-1
CDR3 protein: CASSQEGHSPYEQYF
CDR3 DNA: TGCGCCAGCAGCCAAGAAGGACACTCGCCCTACGAGCAGTACTTC

clone size: NA
J gene: TRBJ2-7
CDR3 length: 13
D gene: NA
V gene: TRBV11-2
CDR3 protein: CASSFGTIYEQYF
CDR3 DNA: TGTGCCAGCAGCTTTGGCACTATCTACGAGCAGTACTTC

clone size: NA
J gene: TRBJ2-7
CDR3 length: 17
D gene: TRBD2
V gene: TRBV7-9
CDR3 protein: CASSSSTSALISYEQYF
CDR3 DNA: TGTGCCAGCAGCTCATCGACTAGCGCCCTGATATCCTACGAGCAGTACTTC

clone size: NA
J gene: TRBJ2-7
CDR3 length: 14
D gene: NA
V gene: TRBV27
CDR3 protein: CASSFLGANYEQYF
CDR3 DNA: TGTGCCAGCAGTTTCTTGGGGGCGAACTACGAGCAGTACTTC

clone size: NA
J gene: TRBJ2-3
CDR3 length: 13
D gene: NA
V gene: TRBV5-1
CDR3 protein: CASSPEGTDTQYF
CDR3 DNA: TGCGCCAGCAGCCCGGAGGGCACAGATACGCAGTATTTT

clone size: NA
J gene: TRBJ2-7
CDR3 length: 15
D gene: TRBD1
V gene: TRBV19
CDR3 protein: CASSILPGTGNEQYF
CDR3 DNA: TGTGCCAGTAGTATCCTCCCCGGGACAGGGAACGAGCAGTACTTC

clone size: NA
J gene: TRBJ2-3
CDR3 length: 15
D gene: TRBD1
V gene: TRBV2
CDR3 protein: CASLSWDSEGDTQYF
CDR3 DNA: TGTGCCAGCTTGAGCTGGGACAGTGAGGGTGATACGCAGTATTTT

clone size: NA
J gene: TRBJ2-7
CDR3 length: 15
D gene: NA
V gene: TRBV27
CDR3 protein: CASSPSVRSSYEQYF
CDR3 DNA: TGTGCCAGCAGCCCTAGCGTGCGGAGCTCCTACGAGCAGTACTTC

clone size: NA
J gene: TRBJ1-2
CDR3 length: 14
D gene: NA
V gene: TRBV28
CDR3 protein: CASSFVGEYYGYTF
CDR3 DNA: TGTGCCAGCAGTTTCGTCGGGGAGTACTATGGCTACACCTTC

clone size: NA
J gene: TRBJ2-2
CDR3 length: 13
D gene: NA
V gene: TRBV29-1
CDR3 protein: CSSTGSLAGELFF
CDR3 DNA: TGCAGCTCCACGGGTAGTCTGGCCGGGGAGCTGTTTTTT

clone size: NA
J gene: TRBJ2-7
CDR3 length: 15
D gene: NA
V gene: TRBV9
CDR3 protein: CASSASGTNSYEQYF
CDR3 DNA: TGTGCCAGCAGCGCCTCCGGGACAAACTCCTACGAGCAGTACTTC

clone size: few
J gene: TRBJ1-5
CDR3 length: 14
D gene: NA
V gene: TRBV5-1
CDR3 protein: CASSLGTPNQPQHF
CDR3 DNA: TGCGCCAGCAGCTTGGGGACACCTAATCAGCCCCAGCATTTT

clone size: NA
J gene: TRBJ2-7
CDR3 length: 10
D gene: NA
V gene: TRBV2
CDR3 protein: CASNSSEQYF
CDR3 DNA: TGTGCCAGCAATTCCTCCGAGCAGTACTTC

clone size: NA
J gene: TRBJ2-7
CDR3 length: 17
D gene: TRBD2
V gene: TRBV27
CDR3 protein: CASSSGLAGPGYYEQYF
CDR3 DNA: TGTGCCAGCAGTTCGGGACTAGCGGGACCCGGCTACTACGAGCAGTACTTC

clone size: NA
J gene: TRBJ2-7
CDR3 length: 14
D gene: NA
V gene: TRBV5-6
CDR3 protein: CASSARDPPYEQYF
CDR3 DNA: TGTGCCAGCAGCGCCCGGGACCCTCCCTACGAGCAGTACTTC

clone size: NA
J gene: TRBJ2-6
CDR3 length: 18
D gene: NA
V gene: TRBV7-9
CDR3 protein: CASSLAGGTFSGANVLTF
CDR3 DNA: TGTGCCAGCAGCTTAGCAGGTGGCACCTTCTCTGGGGCCAACGTCCTGACTTTC

clone size: NA
J gene: TRBJ1-5
CDR3 length: 14
D gene: TRBD1
V gene: TRBV4-1
CDR3 protein: CASSLTGANQPQHF
CDR3 DNA: TGCGCCAGCAGCCTTACAGGGGCTAATCAGCCCCAGCATTTT

clone size: few
J gene: TRBJ1-1
CDR3 length: 11
D gene: NA
V gene: TRBV18
CDR3 protein: CASSPDTEAFF
CDR3 DNA: TGTGCCAGCTCACCGGACACTGAAGCTTTCTTT

clone size: NA
J gene: TRBJ2-7
CDR3 length: 13
D gene: TRBD2
V gene: TRBV11-3
CDR3 protein: CASRPSGSYEQYF
CDR3 DNA: TGTGCCAGCAGACCTAGCGGCTCCTACGAGCAGTACTTC

clone size: NA
J gene: TRBJ2-3
CDR3 length: 15
D gene: TRBD1
V gene: TRBV12-5
CDR3 protein: CASGPGTGGADTQYF
CDR3 DNA: TGTGCTAGTGGGCCCGGGACAGGCGGGGCAGATACGCAGTATTTT

clone size: NA
J gene: TRBJ2-5
CDR3 length: 13
D gene: NA
V gene: TRBV11-3
CDR3 protein: CASSDRDGETQYF
CDR3 DNA: TGTGCCAGCAGCGACCGGGATGGAGAGACCCAGTACTTC

clone size: NA
J gene: TRBJ2-7
CDR3 length: 17
D gene: NA
V gene: TRBV7-6
CDR3 protein: CASSLEGGQLPSYEQYF
CDR3 DNA: TGTGCCAGCAGCTTAGAAGGCGGGCAACTCCCTTCCTACGAGCAGTACTTC